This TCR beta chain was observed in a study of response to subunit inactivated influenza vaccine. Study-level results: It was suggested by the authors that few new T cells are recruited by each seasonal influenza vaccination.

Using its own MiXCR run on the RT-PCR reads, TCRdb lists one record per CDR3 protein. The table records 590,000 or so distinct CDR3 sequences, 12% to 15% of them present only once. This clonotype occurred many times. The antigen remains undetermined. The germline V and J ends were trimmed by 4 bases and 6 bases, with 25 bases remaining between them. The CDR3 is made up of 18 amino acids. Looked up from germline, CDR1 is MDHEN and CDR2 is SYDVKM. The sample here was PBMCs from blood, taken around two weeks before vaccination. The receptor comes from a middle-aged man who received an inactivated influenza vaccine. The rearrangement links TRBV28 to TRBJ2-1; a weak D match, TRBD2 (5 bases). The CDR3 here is CASSSGTGYGSPLNEQFF. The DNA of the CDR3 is TGTGCCAGCAGTTCCGGTACCGGGTATGGGAGCCCCCTCAATGAGCAGTTCTTC. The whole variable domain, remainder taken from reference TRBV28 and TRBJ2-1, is DVKVTQSSRYLVKRTGEKVFLECVQDMDHENMFWYRQDPGLGLRLIYFSYDVKMKEKGDIPEGYSVSREKKERFSLILESASTNQTSMYLCASSSGTGYGSPLNEQFFGPGTRLTVL.